Each of the 32 T cell receptor beta chains below was sequenced from the same sample in a study of cytomegalovirus exposure and HLA in healthy donors (dated by TCRdb to 2016 to 2017). Receptors were amplified or captured by the immunoSEQ multiplex PCR assay. A mixture of 60 forward primers for TCR Vbeta segments and 13 reverse primers for TCR Jbeta segments was used in the multiplex PCR. TCRdb obtained this table from immuneACCESS and retained in-frame rearrangements with V and J assigned. These tables miss some clones; where compared with another copy, unresolved V genes account for less than half of the shortfall, and the remainder is unexplained. The sample table holds around 100,000 clones. The ten largest make up roughly 3% of the sample. The sample comprised PBMCs. Receptor source: a woman younger than 45 in good health and CMV-seronegative.

Concerning this clone: Other nucleotide sequences in the sample specify the same CDR3. V and J are TRBV5-1 and TRBJ2-7, with D unclear. V lost 0 bases to trimming and J lost 3 bases, with 10 bases between them. Germline V gene lookup returns CDR1 SGHRS and CDR2 YFSETQ. This CDR3 contains 14 residues. The CDR3 nucleotides read TGCGCCAGCAGCTTGGGGCAGGATATCTACGAGCAGTACTTC. Translated, it gives CASSLGQDIYEQYF.

This chain joins TRBV27 and TRBJ1-5, with D possibly being TRBD1 (6 bases). V was cut by 6 bases and J by 6 bases, with 15 bases left in between. This CDR3 has 14 residues. Germline V CDR1 and CDR2: MNHEY, SMNVEV (reference sequence). CDR3 sequence: CASSLRDTLQPQHF. The CDR3 DNA reads as TGTGCCAGCAGCCTTCGGGACACCCTTCAGCCCCAGCATTTT.

The chain joins TRBV19 to TRBJ2-7; D gene ambiguous. CDR1 is LNHDA, CDR2 SQIVND, per germline (reference sequence). The CDR3 is 14 residues long. V lost 5 bases and J 3 bases, leaving 14 bases between the germline ends. CDR3 nucleotides: TGTGCCAGTAGTCCCCTACTTGGTTTCTACGAGCAGTACTTC. Translation: CASSPLLGFYEQYF.

The chain combines TRBV29-1 with TRBJ1-4, with TRBD1 identical over 8 bases. V gave up 0 bases and J gave up 15 bases; unmatched junction bases: 9. Germline assignment: CDR1 SQVTM and CDR2 ANQGSEA. The CDR3 covers 13 residues. Written as DNA, the CDR3 is TGCAGCGTTGAAGAGGACAGGGACTCCGTTGTGTTTTTT. This codes for CSVEEDRDSVVFF.

J is TRBJ2-1 and V is TRBV5-8, with 8 bases fitting TRBD2. The V and J ends lost 1 base and 5 bases, in that order; junction bases with no gene match: 5. The germline CDR1 and CDR2 sequences are SGHTS and YDEGEE. The CDR3 covers 15 residues. DNA of the CDR3: TGTGCCAGCAGCTTGCCGGGACTAGAGGACAATGAGCAGTTCTTC. This gives the protein CASSLPGLEDNEQFF.

The rearrangement links TRBV6-1 to TRBJ1-2; 7 bases match TRBD1. CDR3 length equals 15 residues. V lost 5 bases, J lost 0 bases, and 6 bases stayed unmatched. CDR1 MNHNS and CDR2 SASEGT come from the germline V gene. CDR3 protein: CASSSTGVANYGYTF. CDR3 nucleotides: TGTGCCAGCAGTAGCACAGGGGTGGCTAACTATGGCTACACCTTC.

Here the CDR3 reads CASSGGGRTVAGDTQYF. DNA for the CDR3: TGTGCCAGTAGTGGGGGGGGGCGGACGGTTGCGGGAGATACGCAGTATTTT. The chain has TRBV19 and TRBJ2-3; tentatively, D is TRBD2 (7 bases). This CDR3 region has 17 residues. Germline CDR1 and CDR2: LNHDA and SQIVND (reference sequence). Trimming pared 5 bases from V and 5 bases from J, leaving 23 bases between.

The chain carries TRBV5-1 and TRBJ2-1, with 9 bases that match TRBD1. The CDR3 has 16 residues. V trimming: 4 bases; J trimming: 8 bases; junction bases outside the gene matches: 13. Per the germline V gene, CDR1 is SGHRS and CDR2 is YFSETQ. CDR3 nucleotide sequence: TGCGCCAGCAGCAAGCTCCGGGACAGGGATGCGGATGAGCAGTTCTTC. It is translated as CASSKLRDRDADEQFF.

The chain joins TRBV29-1 to TRBJ2-5, with TRBD1 identical over 9 bases. CDR1 and CDR2 from the germline V gene are SQVTM and ANQGSEA. CDR3 length equals 12 residues. V was clipped by 6 bases and J by 4 bases; unmatched bases: 3. As DNA, the CDR3 is TGCAGCGTGCACAGGGGGCCAGAGACCCAGTACTTC. This encodes CSVHRGPETQYF.

In DNA, the CDR3 is TGCGCCAGCACCAACACTATTCAGGGCGCCGGGGAGCTGTTTTTT. Translation: CASTNTIQGAGELFF. The J gene is TRBJ2-2, the V gene TRBV10-2, with a tentative D call TRBD1 (5 bases). This CDR3 has 15 residues. Germline assignment: CDR1 WSHSY and CDR2 SAAADI. Trimming stripped 7 bases from V and 6 bases from J, with 18 bases between.

The chain joins TRBV6-1 to TRBJ1-4, with D uncertain. The CDR3 consists of 12 residues. Trimming cost V 2 bases and J 16 bases, with 14 bases left between them. Germline CDR1 MNHNS, CDR2 SASEGT. The CDR3 DNA reads TGTGCCAGCAGTGAAACAAGGAGGATCTGGTTTTTT. Protein sequence: CASSETRRIWFF.

The chain employs TRBV28 and TRBJ2-7; 8 bases match TRBD1. With V trimmed by 8 bases and J by 6 bases, 9 bases remained unmatched. In germline, CDR1 is MDHEN, CDR2 SYDVKM. The CDR3 has 13 residues. CDR3 in amino acids: CASYWTGSREQYF. As DNA, the CDR3 is TGTGCCAGCTACTGGACAGGGTCTCGCGAGCAGTACTTC.

This rearrangement joins TRBV30 to TRBJ2-1, with D maybe TRBD1 (6 bases). V was shortened by 3 bases and J by 2 bases, with 23 bases between the two germline ends. The CDR3 has 18 amino acids. Germline V gene data show CDR1 as GTSNPN and CDR2 as SVGIG (reference sequence). The CDR3 reads CAWSPRGVSGSTYNEQFF. In DNA, the CDR3 is TGTGCCTGGAGCCCCAGGGGCGTTTCGGGGAGTACCTACAATGAGCAGTTCTTC.

This chain connects TRBV6-5 to TRBJ2-3; the D is unclear. The V end was cut by 1 base, the J end by 0 bases, with 8 bases between. CDR3 length: 15 residues. CDR1 MNHEY and CDR2 SVGAGI come from the germline V gene. In nucleotides, the CDR3 is TGTGCCAGCAGTTACTTTGCGCTGAGCACAGATACGCAGTATTTT. Translated: CASSYFALSTDTQYF.

The rearrangement links TRBV2 to TRBJ2-5; D is perhaps TRBD1 (6 bases). CDR3 length: 12 amino acids. Trimming stripped 8 bases from V and 2 bases from J, with 9 bases between. Germline V gene data show CDR1 as SNHLY and CDR2 as FYNNEI. CDR3 coding DNA: TGTGCCAGCGGACAGTTACAAGAGACCCAGTACTTC. Amino acid sequence: CASGQLQETQYF.

The chain couples TRBV7-3 to TRBJ1-3, with 9 bases lining up with TRBD1. This CDR3 is built from 14 residues. With V trimmed by 4 bases and J by 11 bases, 9 bases remained unmatched. Germline CDR1 reads SGHTA; CDR2 reads FQGTGA. CDR3 coding DNA: TGTGCCAGCAGCTCGGGACAGGGCCAAGCGCCCATATATTTT. Its translation is CASSSGQGQAPIYF.

The genes are TRBV6-1 and TRBJ1-1; D possibly corresponds to TRBD1 (5 bases). CDR1 is MNHNS, CDR2 SASEGT, per germline. The CDR3 extends over 14 amino acids. Trimming took 4 bases from V and 3 from J, leaving 12 bases between them. The CDR3 region is CASSGGGAYTEAFF. CDR3 DNA: TGTGCCAGCAGTGGAGGAGGGGCGTACACTGAAGCTTTCTTT.

DNA of the CDR3: TGTGCCAGCAGTGATCCAAGACGGAGGCAACTAGGGTATGGCTACACCTTC. Translating gives CASSDPRRRQLGYGYTF. The chain couples TRBV6-1 to TRBJ1-2; D is ambiguous. Per the germline V gene, CDR1 is MNHNS and CDR2 is SASEGT. Trimming removed 3 bases from V and 5 bases from J, with 22 bases in between. The CDR3 length is 17 residues.

The V and J genes are TRBV21-1 and TRBJ2-1; the DNA was not compared with TRBD2, the D call given in the table. TRBV21-1 is recorded as a pseudogene. The CDR3 sequence is 17 residues long. CDR3 DNA: TGTGCCAGCAGCAAAGTACTACTAGCGGGAGACTCAAATGAGCAGTTCTTC. The encoded protein is CASSKVLLAGDSNEQFF.

The chain couples TRBV28 to TRBJ2-7; maybe TRBD1 (6 bases). The CDR3 spans 14 residues. The V and J ends lost 5 bases and 0 bases respectively, with 11 bases between them. The germline CDR1 and CDR2 sequences are MDHEN and SYDVKM. The CDR3 sequence: CASSRGQPSYEQYF. In DNA, the CDR3 is TGTGCCAGCAGTCGAGGACAGCCCTCCTACGAGCAGTACTTC.

The chain is built from TRBV28 and TRBJ2-7; D is undetermined. The CDR3 is 11 residues long. Trimming removed 6 bases at V and 5 bases at J, with 8 bases between. Looked up from germline, CDR1 is MDHEN and CDR2 is SYDVKM. Here the CDR3 reads CASSLPHEQYF. CDR3 nucleotide sequence: TGTGCCAGCAGCCTCCCCCACGAGCAGTACTTC. The full variable domain, with the rest looked up from reference TRBV28 and TRBJ2-7, is DVKVTQSSRYLVKRTGEKVFLECVQDMDHENMFWYRQDPGLGLRLIYFSYDVKMKEKGDIPEGYSVSREKKERFSLILESASTNQTSMYLCASSLPHEQYFGPGTRLTVT.

V gene TRBV30 combines with J gene TRBJ1-4; 7 nucleotides line up with TRBD1. Losses at the gene ends were 3 bases for V and 3 bases for J; bases not matched to a gene: 4. The CDR3 length is 14 residues. From germline, CDR1 is GTSNPN and CDR2 SVGIG (reference sequence). CDR3 region: CAWSSGQPNEKLFF. The CDR3 DNA follows: TGTGCCTGGAGCTCGGGACAGCCTAATGAAAAACTGTTTTTT.

The chain is built from TRBV9 and TRBJ2-2; no firm D call. The V gene's germline CDR1 is SGDLS and CDR2 YYNGEE. The germline V and J ends were trimmed by 0 bases and 4 bases, with 7 bases remaining between them. The CDR3 covers 14 residues. The CDR3 region has the DNA TGTGCCAGCAGCGTAGTTGAGAGCACCGGGGAGCTGTTTTTT. Protein sequence: CASSVVESTGELFF.

J is TRBJ1-2 and V is TRBV5-4, with 10 bases fitting TRBD1. The trim removed 3 bases at V and 5 bases at J, leaving 10 bases unmatched. This CDR3 spans 16 amino acids. Looked up from germline, CDR1 is SGHNT and CDR2 is YYREEE (reference sequence). CDR3 nucleotide sequence: TGTGCCAGCAGCTCCCCCACCCGGGACAGGGGATATGGCTACACCTTC. Encoded protein: CASSSPTRDRGYGYTF.

This rearrangement joins TRBV7-3 to TRBJ1-1, with a weak D call TRBD1 (5 bases). Germline V gene sequence: CDR1 SGHTA, CDR2 FQGTGA. Deletions cut 1 base from V and 1 base from J, with 10 bases between. The CDR3 totals 15 residues. The CDR3: CASSLNGGENTEAFF. Here the CDR3 DNA reads TGTGCCAGCAGCTTAAATGGGGGGGAGAACACTGAAGCTTTCTTT.

V is TRBV28 and J is TRBJ1-1; D gene ambiguous. Trimming took 8 bases from V and 1 from J, leaving 17 bases between them. The CDR3 consists of 15 residues. CDR1 is MDHEN, CDR2 SYDVKM, per germline. The CDR3 region is CASLMRLIPNTEAFF. The CDR3 DNA is TGTGCCAGCCTCATGAGACTGATTCCGAACACTGAAGCTTTCTTT.

The chain employs TRBV5-6 and TRBJ2-7; 7 bases line up with TRBD1. Trimming at V came to 5 bases and at J to 7 bases, leaving 6 bases not matched to a gene. This CDR3 is built from 12 residues. Germline CDR1 reads SGHDT; CDR2 reads YYEEEE. CDR3 nucleotides: TGTGCCAGCAGGCAGACAGGGCGGGAGCAGTACTTC. Translation: CASRQTGREQYF.

The chain links TRBV2 to TRBJ2-7; possible D gene TRBD2, 6 bases. There are 13 residues in the CDR3. Germline V lookup: CDR1 SNHLY, CDR2 FYNNEI. Trimming removed 6 bases at V and 2 bases at J, with 11 bases between. The CDR3 sequence: CASSRDLAYEQYF. CDR3 DNA sequence: TGTGCCAGCAGCCGGGACTTAGCCTACGAGCAGTACTTC.

This sequence joins TRBV7-9 and TRBJ1-2; D is undetermined. Germline V lookup: CDR1 SEHNR, CDR2 FQNEAQ (reference sequence). This CDR3 comprises 14 residues. The V end lost 2 bases, the J end lost 3 bases, and 10 bases lay between the germline ends. CDR3 protein: CASSLPGGYYGYTF. CDR3 nucleotides: TGTGCCAGCAGCTTACCGGGCGGGTACTATGGCTACACCTTC.

CDR3 coding DNA: TGTGCCTTGATGCAGGGGATCACCAAAAACATTCAGTACTTC. Amino acid sequence: CALMQGITKNIQYF. V usage is TRBV30 and J usage is TRBJ2-4; D possibly corresponds to TRBD1 (6 bases). CDR3 length: 14 residues. V gave up 7 bases and J gave up 2 bases, with 15 bases separating them. Germline V CDR1 and CDR2: GTSNPN, SVGIG (reference sequence).

The J gene is TRBJ2-7, the V gene TRBV5-1; D is possibly TRBD1 (5 bases). Trimming took off 1 base at V and 2 bases at J, with 10 bases between the two ends. Germline lookup yields CDR1 SGHRS and CDR2 YFSETQ. The CDR3 has 14 amino acids. CDR3 in amino acids: CASSLQDNPYEQYF. CDR3 DNA: TGCGCCAGCAGCTTGCAGGACAATCCCTACGAGCAGTACTTC.

The chain joins TRBV7-9 to TRBJ2-7; tentatively, D is TRBD1 (6 bases). This CDR3 comprises 14 residues. V lost 1 base to trimming and J lost 2 bases, with 9 bases between them. From germline, CDR1 is SEHNR and CDR2 FQNEAQ (reference sequence). The CDR3 DNA sequence: TGTGCCAGCAGCTTAGGACAGGTCCCCTACGAGCAGTACTTC. As protein: CASSLGQVPYEQYF.